This T cell receptor (beta chain) was sequenced for a study of T cell responses to AZD1222 COVID-19 vaccine. Assay used: immunoSEQ multiplex PCR; TCRdb lists only in-frame clones, some missing. The sample carries about 69,000 clones, 86% recorded once. V shed 5 bases, J shed 3 bases, and the junction held 6 bases outside the gene matches. Germline values: CDR1 MNHNY, CDR2 SVGAGI (reference sequence). This CDR3 spans 15 amino acids. The J gene is TRBJ1-1, the V gene TRBV6-6, with 10 positions matching TRBD1. The sequenced sample was peripheral blood, obtained on day 0 of AZD1222 vaccination. This sequence originates from an adult in good health. The CDR3, as DNA: TGTGCCAGCAGTCCCGGGACAGGGGCTGACACTGAAGCTTTCTTT. Encoded protein: CASSPGTGADTEAFF.